The T cell receptor beta chain under discussion was sequenced for a study of blood T cell repertoires in COVID-19. Overall study: COVID-19 samples collected from the United States, Italy and Spain covered acute and convalescent phases. Nucleic acid was either cDNA or gDNA, and it came from T cells, B-cell-depleted T cells, or PBMCs.

In the original processing: Researchers report that nucleated cell counts were estimated from reference gene primer amplification. Generated by immunoSEQ multiplex PCR, the TCRdb table keeps only in-frame clones and is missing some. That table is the source of V, J and clone size, and D and trimming were worked out from the DNA. This sample has roughly 300,000 clones; 80% to 90% occur once, and the top ten carry nearly 6.5%. The germline V gene has CDR1 SGHAT and CDR2 FQNNGV. With V trimmed by 1 base and J by 6 bases, 2 bases remained unmatched. The CDR3 contains 14 residues. The sample comprised peripheral blood. The V and J genes are TRBV11-2 and TRBJ2-7; 11 nucleotides line up with TRBD1. This TCR was sampled from a man between 18 and 29 years old who had recovered from COVID-19. CDR3 region: CASSLGTGGSEQYF. For the CDR3, the DNA is TGTGCCAGCAGCTTAGGGACAGGGGGCAGCGAGCAGTACTTC.